This TCR beta chain was recorded in a study of T cell responses to AZD1222 COVID-19 vaccine. V shed 2 bases and J 7 bases; nucleotides not matched to a gene: 11. Per the germline V gene, CDR1 is SGHVS and CDR2 is FQNEAQ. The CDR3 is 16 residues long. Assay: immunoSEQ multiplex PCR; the TCRdb copy retains only in-frame clones and omits some. This sample has about 110,000 clones, with just under 95% found just once. This receptor was identified in an adult who received the AZD1222 COVID-19 vaccine. The chain employs TRBV7-8 and TRBJ2-7, with TRBD2 matching 10 bases. The source material was peripheral blood, sampled 28 days after the second AZD1222 dose. For the CDR3, the DNA is TGTGCCAGCAGCTTACTGATCGCTAGCGGGGGTGGTGAGCAGTACTTC. Translated: CASSLLIASGGGEQYF.